The following is a TCR beta chain sequence with its context. Exclusion of patients followed from uncontrolled infection, other autoimmune disease, pregnancy or lactation. The authors obtained PBMCs from over 8 ml of fresh peripheral blood. The record originates from a study of T cells in Graves' hyperthyroidism and ophthalmopathy. CDR3 size: 15 residues. Per germline, CDR1 SGHNT and CDR2 YYREEE (reference sequence). V trimming: 5 bases; J trimming: 0 bases; junction bases outside the gene matches: 7. RNA transcripts provided the source from which TCR beta CDR3 regions were amplified. During a first-round RT-PCR of the TCR CDR3, the HTBI primer set was used. One entry per CDR3 protein results from TCRdb running MiXCR on the multiplex PCR reads. This table holds 460,000 or so distinct CDR3 sequences, over 13% found once.

Sequencing was carried out using blood. This TCR was sampled from a woman in her late teens or twenties with Graves' hyperthyroidism. The rearrangement links TRBV5-4 to TRBJ2-7; 8 bases fit TRBD2. The CDR3 spells CASRLSGMPSYEQYF. The CDR3, as DNA: TGTGCCAGCAGACTTAGCGGGATGCCCTCCTACGAGCAGTACTTC.